This T cell receptor (beta chain) was captured by sequencing in a study of breast tumors, draining lymph nodes, adjacent tissues. Whole-study results and caveats: Most tumor T cells seemingly derive from lymph node, then expand in tumor. Compared with lymph nodes, tumors were less diverse; compared with nontumor tissue, more. Tumor T cell lymph node origin was a supported hypothesis, not proven.

Note on this clonotype: The target antigen is unknown.

MiXCR, applied by TCRdb to the multiplex PCR reads, yields one record per CDR3 protein. The sample holds approximately 37,000 distinct CDR3 sequences; over 30% are singletons and the top ten take roughly 10%. Per germline, CDR1 MGHDK and CDR2 SYGVNS. The CDR3 is 15 residues long. The V and J ends lost 4 bases and 5 bases, in that order; junction bases with no gene match: 4. The clonotype was recovered from a female donor with breast cancer. Some clones in this sample may be carry-over from other donors' samples. The chain is built from TRBV25-1 and TRBJ2-7, with 14 bases lining up with TRBD2. The sequenced material came from breast tumor tissue. The CDR3 DNA reads as TGTGCCAGCAGTGGGACTAGCGGGAGGATCCACGAGCAGTACTTC. It encodes CASSGTSGRIHEQYF.